The clone carrying this TCR beta chain was counted ten times or more. What it binds is unknown. The entry originates in a study of read filtering for tumor transcriptome and immune sequencing. Study information: R-ISS stage counts were roughly eight for I, approximately 16 for II, about seven for III. After DNase treatment, RNA was made into whole-transcriptome libraries.

General observations from the study: The CD138-negative fraction was mixed bone marrow immune cells, not pure T cells.

This library used around 400 ng RNA and molecular barcoded adaptors spanning alpha/delta and beta/gamma chains. TCRdb called the reads again in MiXCR, with one record for every CDR3 protein. This table holds 35,000 to 50,000 distinct CDR3 sequences, 14% found once. The sequenced material came from a population of CD138-negative cells sorted from bone marrow. The source of this sequence is a donor over 35 with multiple myeloma.

CDR3 sequence reads: CASSLGAGANVLTF. For the CDR3, the DNA is TGTGCCAGCAGCTTGGGAGCTGGGGCCAACGTCCTGACTTTC. This chain uses TRBV3-1 with TRBJ2-6, with D perhaps matching TRBD2 (5 bases). The CDR3 is made up of 14 amino acids. The V end was cut by 5 bases, the J end by 2 bases, with 7 bases between. Germline loops: CDR1 LGHDT, CDR2 YNNKEL (reference sequence).